This is a list of T cell receptor beta chains from one sample in a study of blood T cell repertoires in COVID-19. Repertoires were generated with immunoSEQ multiplex PCR, while TCRdb's copy carries only in-frame clones and drops some. The data show 100,000 to 150,000 clones, around 80% seen once. Input material: peripheral blood. These receptors all stem from a man aged 80 or over with active or convalescent COVID-19. Each CDR3 is given with its conserved first and last residue. D genes are given only for firm matches. The size field is filled for only some rows; it gives once, few, many or a size class.

.,15,TRBJ2-1,.,TRBV15,TGTGCCACCAGCGGGGGTCTCGCAGGGGACAATGAGCAGTTCTTC,CATSGGLAGDNEQFF
.,15,TRBJ1-3,TRBD1,TRBV28,TGTGCCAGCAGTGTCGCTACAGGGGGTCGAAACACCATATATTTT,CASSVATGGRNTIYF
once,14,TRBJ2-2,.,TRBV18,TGTGCCAGCTCACTGACACCTAACACCGGGGAGCTGTTTTTT,CASSLTPNTGELFF
.,13,TRBJ1-2,.,TRBV5-4,TGTGCCAGCAGCTTGCGTCAGAACTATGGCTACACCTTC,CASSLRQNYGYTF
.,16,TRBJ2-3,.,TRBV13,TGTGCCAGCAGCTCTCTTGGACTAACTAGCACAGATACGCAGTATTTT,CASSSLGLTSTDTQYF
.,16,TRBJ1-2,TRBD1,TRBV4-3,TGCGCCAGCAGCCAAGAGTGGACAGGGGGAAACTATGGCTACACCTTC,CASSQEWTGGNYGYTF
.,15,TRBJ1-6,TRBD1,TRBV6-5,TGTGCCAGCAGTTACTCCCAGGGGGAGAATTCACCCCTCCACTTT,CASSYSQGENSPLHF
.,13,TRBJ2-7,TRBD1,TRBV28,TGTGCCAGCAGAGGGACAGGGGCATACGAGCAGTACTTC,CASRGTGAYEQYF
.,14,TRBJ2-7,TRBD1,TRBV5-6,TGTGCCAGCAGCTTGGGGGACAGACCCTACGAGCAGTACTTC,CASSLGDRPYEQYF
once,17,TRBJ1-1,TRBD1,TRBV4-1,TGCGCCAGCAGCCAAGAAAACAGGGGACAAAGAGGGACTGAAGCTTTCTTT,CASSQENRGQRGTEAFF
.,13,TRBJ2-1,.,TRBV28,TGTGCCAGCAGTTCGCCACAATACAATGAGCAGTTCTTC,CASSSPQYNEQFF
.,13,TRBJ2-7,.,TRBV27,TGTGCCAGCAGGGGGCCGGAGACCTACGAGCAGTACTTC,CASRGPETYEQYF
.,15,TRBJ2-1,TRBD1,TRBV7-9,TGTGCCAGCAGCCGAGGACAGGGTGTCTACAATGAGCAGTTCTTC,CASSRGQGVYNEQFF
.,16,TRBJ2-3,TRBD2,TRBV7-8,TGTGCCAGCAGCTTAGAAGCGGGGGGCCGCACAGATACGCAGTATTTT,CASSLEAGGRTDTQYF
.,16,TRBJ2-1,.,TRBV27,TGTGCCAGCAGCTTCGGCGGCAGAGGATCCTACAATGAGCAGTTCTTC,CASSFGGRGSYNEQFF
once,16,TRBJ2-7,TRBD2,TRBV5-1,TGCGCCAGCAGCCTAGGGTCAGCGGGGGACTCCTACGAGCAGTACTTC,CASSLGSAGDSYEQYF
.,12,TRBJ2-7,.,TRBV21-1,TGTGCCAGCAGCAAAGGCGCCTACGAGCAGTACTTC,CASSKGAYEQYF
.,16,TRBJ2-7,.,TRBV14,TGTGCCAGCAGCCAAGTAAGTTGGAGCAGCTCCTACGAGCAGTACTTC,CASSQVSWSSSYEQYF
.,12,TRBJ2-7,TRBD1,TRBV29-1,TGCAGCGTTGCCAGGGGGTCCTACGAGCAGTACTTC,CSVARGSYEQYF
.,17,TRBJ2-2,TRBD1,TRBV3-1/TRBV3-2,TGTGCCAGCAGCCACTCCGTGGGACAGGGGATCACCGGGGAGCTGTTTTTT,CASSHSVGQGITGELFF
.,13,TRBJ1-1,.,TRBV7-9,TGTGCCAGCAGACCGGACAGCAACACTGAAGCTTTCTTT,CASRPDSNTEAFF
few,14,TRBJ1-1,.,TRBV6-2/TRBV6-3,TGTGCCAGCAGCCAGGACCTCGGGGTCGCTGAAGCTTTCTTT,CASSQDLGVAEAFF
.,16,TRBJ2-1,TRBD2,TRBV3-1/TRBV3-2,TGTGCCAGCAGCCAAGAGGGACTAGCGGGCTACAATGAGCAGTTCTTC,CASSQEGLAGYNEQFF
.,15,TRBJ1-5,TRBD1,TRBV28,TGTGCCAGCAGACCCCAACAGGGGGCGTTGGGGCCCCAGCATTTT,CASRPQQGALGPQHF
.,15,TRBJ2-1,TRBD1,TRBV7-2,TGTGCCAGCAGCTTAGTGGGACAGGGGGCTGGAGAGCAGTTCTTC,CASSLVGQGAGEQFF